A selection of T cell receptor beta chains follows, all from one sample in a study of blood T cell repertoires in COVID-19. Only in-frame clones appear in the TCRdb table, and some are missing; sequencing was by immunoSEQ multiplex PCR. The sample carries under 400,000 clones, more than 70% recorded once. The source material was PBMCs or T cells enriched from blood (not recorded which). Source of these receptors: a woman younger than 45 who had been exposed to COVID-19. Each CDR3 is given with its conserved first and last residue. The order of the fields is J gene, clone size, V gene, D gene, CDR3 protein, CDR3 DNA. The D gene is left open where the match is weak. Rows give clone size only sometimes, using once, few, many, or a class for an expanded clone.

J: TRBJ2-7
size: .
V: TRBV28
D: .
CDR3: CASGQGRGPYEQYF
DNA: TGTGCCAGCGGCCAGGGTAGGGGCCCCTACGAGCAGTACTTC

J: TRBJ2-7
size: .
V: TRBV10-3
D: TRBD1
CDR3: CAISEGTGGLSSYEQYF
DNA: TGTGCCATCAGTGAGGGGACAGGGGGACTTTCGTCCTACGAGCAGTACTTC

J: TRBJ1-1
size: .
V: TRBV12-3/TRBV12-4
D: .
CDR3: CASIPNGNTEAFF
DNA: TGTGCCAGCATCCCTAATGGGAACACTGAAGCTTTCTTT

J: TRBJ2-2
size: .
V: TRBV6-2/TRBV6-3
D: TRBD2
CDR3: CASSFGLAGGLGPGELFF
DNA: TGTGCCAGCAGTTTTGGACTAGCGGGAGGGCTGGGACCCGGGGAGCTGTTTTTT

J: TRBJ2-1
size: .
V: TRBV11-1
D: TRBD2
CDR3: CASSLSGLAGVHEQFF
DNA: TGTGCCAGCAGCTTATCTGGACTAGCGGGAGTTCATGAGCAGTTCTTC

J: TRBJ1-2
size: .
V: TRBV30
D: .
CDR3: CAWRTPGVTSYGYTF
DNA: TGTGCCTGGAGGACCCCAGGGGTCACATCCTATGGCTACACCTTC

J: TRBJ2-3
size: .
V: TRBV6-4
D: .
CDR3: CASSDSSVLSTDTQYF
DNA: TGTGCCAGCAGTGACTCAAGCGTTTTGAGCACAGATACGCAGTATTTT

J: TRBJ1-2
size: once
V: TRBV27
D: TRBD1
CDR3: CASSSGQAIDGYTF
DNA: TGTGCCAGCAGTTCTGGACAGGCCATTGATGGCTACACCTTC

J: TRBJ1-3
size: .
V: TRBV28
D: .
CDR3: CASSLSRGTIYF
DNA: TGTGCCAGCAGTCTAAGTCGCGGCACCATATATTTT

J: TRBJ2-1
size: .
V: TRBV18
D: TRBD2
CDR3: CASSRAAGGKYNEQFF
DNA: TGTGCCAGCTCACGAGCAGCGGGAGGAAAGTACAATGAGCAGTTCTTC

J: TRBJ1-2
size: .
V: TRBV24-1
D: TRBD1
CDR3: CATSGRGTGENGYTF
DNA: TGTGCCACCAGTGGAAGGGGGACAGGGGAGAATGGCTACACCTTC

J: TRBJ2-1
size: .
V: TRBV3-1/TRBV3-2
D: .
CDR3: CASSQDSGAEQFF
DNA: TGTGCCAGCAGCCAAGACAGCGGAGCTGAGCAGTTCTTC

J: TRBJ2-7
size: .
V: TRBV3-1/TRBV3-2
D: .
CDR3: CASSPRTTLWEQYF
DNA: TGTGCCAGCAGCCCTCGGACTACCCTTTGGGAGCAGTACTTC

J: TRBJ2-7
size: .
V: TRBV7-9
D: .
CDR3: CASSPLGDSSEQYF
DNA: TGTGCCAGCAGCCCGCTCGGGGATTCGAGCGAGCAGTACTTC

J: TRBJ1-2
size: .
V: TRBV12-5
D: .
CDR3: CAPAGGYGYTF
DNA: TGTGCTCCCGCGGGGGGTTATGGCTACACCTTC

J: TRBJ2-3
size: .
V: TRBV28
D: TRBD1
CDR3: CAIDGTAGTDTQYF
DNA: TGTGCCATCGATGGGACAGCCGGCACAGATACGCAGTATTTT

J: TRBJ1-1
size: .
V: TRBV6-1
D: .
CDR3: CASSEVGRTGRNTEAFF
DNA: TGTGCCAGCAGTGAAGTGGGAAGGACTGGTAGGAACACTGAAGCTTTCTTT

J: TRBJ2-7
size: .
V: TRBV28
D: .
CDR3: CASSSPRGTLSYEQYF
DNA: TGTGCCAGCAGTTCCCCCCGCGGGACCCTCTCCTACGAGCAGTACTTC

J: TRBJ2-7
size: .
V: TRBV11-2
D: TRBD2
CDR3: CASSLGLAGVTYEQYF
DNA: TGTGCCAGCAGCTTAGGACTAGCGGGAGTCACCTACGAGCAGTACTTC

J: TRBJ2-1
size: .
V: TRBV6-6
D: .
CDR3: CASGSGDEQFF
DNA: TGTGCCAGCGGGAGTGGCGATGAGCAGTTCTTC

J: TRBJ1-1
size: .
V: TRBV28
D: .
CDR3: CASSSNYQGEAFF
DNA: TGTGCCAGCAGCTCCAACTACCAGGGAGAAGCTTTCTTT

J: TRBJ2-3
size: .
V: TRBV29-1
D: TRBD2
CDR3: CSNSVGGRGVDTQYF
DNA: TGCAGCAATAGCGTGGGAGGGCGGGGAGTAGATACGCAGTATTTT

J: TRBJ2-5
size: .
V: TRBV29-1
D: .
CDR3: CSVDSGPGETQYF
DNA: TGCAGCGTTGATTCTGGACCGGGGGAGACCCAGTACTTC

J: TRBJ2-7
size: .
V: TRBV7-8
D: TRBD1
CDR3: CASSPQTGATYEQYF
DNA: TGTGCCAGCAGCCCCCAGACAGGGGCCACCTACGAGCAGTACTTC

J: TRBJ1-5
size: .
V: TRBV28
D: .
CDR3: CASSLDSQPQHF
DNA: TGTGCCAGCAGTTTAGATAGTCAGCCCCAGCATTTT

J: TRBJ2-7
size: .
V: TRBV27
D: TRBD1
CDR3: CASSGNRGSYEQYF
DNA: TGTGCCAGCAGTGGAAACAGGGGCTCCTACGAGCAGTACTTC

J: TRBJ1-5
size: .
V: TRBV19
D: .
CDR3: CASSIGQILGDSNQPQHF
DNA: TGTGCCAGTAGTATTGGACAAATATTAGGCGATAGCAATCAGCCCCAGCATTTT

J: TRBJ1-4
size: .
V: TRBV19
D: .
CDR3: CASSLNNEKLFF
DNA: TGTGCCAGTAGTCTAAACAATGAAAAACTGTTTTTT